One sample yielded the 21 T cell receptor beta chains listed below, sequenced in a study of T cell responses to AZD1222 COVID-19 vaccine. Some clones are missing from TCRdb's copy, which holds only in-frame ones; the method was immunoSEQ multiplex PCR. The sample has approximately 140,000 clones, around 88% seen once. Source: peripheral blood, taken on day 0 of AZD1222 vaccination. Receptors originate from an adult in good health.

Regarding this clone: A much more abundant neighbour one base away suggests this may be a read error. The rearrangement links TRBV5-4 to TRBJ1-1, with 7 bases that match TRBD1. CDR1 is SGHNT and CDR2 is YYREEE in the germline V gene (reference sequence). The CDR3 extends over 13 amino acids. J lost 1 base, V lost 4 bases, and 1 base had no gene match. The CDR3 DNA reads as TGTGCCAGCAGCCGGACAGGGAACACTGAAGCTTTCTTT. Amino acid sequence: CASSRTGNTEAFF.

The chain carries TRBV7-6 and TRBJ2-7; D remains ambiguous. The CDR3 spans 17 residues. Germline assignment: CDR1 SGHVS and CDR2 FNYEAQ. V was clipped by 7 bases and J by 2 bases, with 24 bases between them. This CDR3 reads CASTTNTPEDPAYEQYF. In nucleotides, the CDR3 is TGTGCCAGCACCACGAATACTCCCGAAGACCCTGCCTACGAGCAGTACTTC.

This rearrangement joins TRBV28 to TRBJ2-6, with 7 bases aligning to TRBD2. CDR1 and CDR2 from the germline V gene are MDHEN and SYDVKM. V lost 8 bases, J lost 2 bases, and 15 bases stayed unmatched. The length of the CDR3 is 18 residues. This CDR3 reads CASALFRGEPTGANVLTF. Here the CDR3 DNA reads TGTGCCAGCGCCCTATTCCGGGGGGAACCCACTGGGGCCAACGTCCTGACTTTC.

In its sample, this clone was seen a few times. The chain carries TRBV15 and TRBJ1-6; D call uncertain. The V and J ends lost 6 bases and 9 bases respectively, with 15 bases between them. Germline CDR1 is LNHNV and CDR2 is YYDKDF (reference sequence). The CDR3 consists of 14 residues. CDR3 loop: CATSPAGRGSPLHF. Here the CDR3 DNA reads TGTGCCACCAGTCCCGCGGGCCGGGGTTCACCCCTCCACTTT.

The chain joins TRBV28 to TRBJ2-1, with TRBD1 matching over 9 bases. The CDR3 sequence is 15 residues long. CDR1 is MDHEN and CDR2 is SYDVKM in the germline V gene. V shed 8 bases, J shed 10 bases, and the junction held 15 bases outside the gene matches. CDR3 in DNA: TGTGCCAGCGGATCACAGGGACAGGGACGAGAAGAGCAGTTCTTC. It encodes CASGSQGQGREEQFF.

V is TRBV4-2 and J is TRBJ1-1, with D unclear. Germline V gives CDR1 LGHNA, CDR2 YNFKEQ. This CDR3 is 13 amino acids long. V was clipped by 10 bases and J by 0 bases, with 12 bases between them. The CDR3, as DNA: TGTGCCACCAGGCTCGTCATGAACACTGAAGCTTTCTTT. Translated: CATRLVMNTEAFF.

This clone was observed a single time. The chain has TRBV6-6 and TRBJ1-1; 7 nucleotides agree with TRBD1. Germline assignment: CDR1 MNHNY and CDR2 SVGAGI (reference sequence). Unmatched junction bases numbered 10, after V lost 6 bases and J lost 3 bases. This CDR3 is 15 amino acids long. CDR3 DNA sequence: TGTGCCAGCAGACTACAAACAGGGGTGCACACTGAAGCTTTCTTT. Its protein is CASRLQTGVHTEAFF.

The CDR3 nucleotides are TGTGCCAGCAGCCTATCGGGGTCCCTCAACACCGGGGAGCTGTTTTTT. It specifies CASSLSGSLNTGELFF. The chain employs TRBV7-2 and TRBJ2-2; TRBD2 is a possible D gene (5 bases). V was pared by 5 bases and J by 2 bases, with 15 bases between. The CDR3 has 16 residues. Germline V gene lookup returns CDR1 SGHTA and CDR2 FQGNSA.

This clone was detected once. This chain links TRBV5-4 with TRBJ1-2, with 7 bases matching TRBD1. The CDR3 extends over 12 amino acids. V trimming: 4 bases; J trimming: 4 bases; junction bases outside the gene matches: 1. Germline CDR1 reads SGHNT; CDR2 reads YYREEE (reference sequence). DNA of the CDR3: TGTGCCAGCAGCCGGGACAGCTATGGCTACACCTTC. This encodes CASSRDSYGYTF. The full variable domain, with the rest looked up from reference TRBV5-4 and TRBJ1-2, is ETGVTQSPTHLIKTRGQQVTLRCSSQSGHNTVSWYQQALGQGPQFIFQYYREEENGRGNFPPRFSGLQFPNYSSELNVNALELDDSALYLCASSRDSYGYTFGSGTRLTVV.

V and J are TRBV6-5 and TRBJ1-1, with D perhaps matching TRBD1 (5 bases). Germline values: CDR1 MNHEY, CDR2 SVGAGI. The CDR3 runs to 13 residues. V was cut by 8 bases and J by 3 bases, with 13 bases left in between. This CDR3 is CASAPWGDTEAFF. The CDR3 DNA is TGTGCCAGCGCCCCCTGGGGGGACACTGAAGCTTTCTTT.

This sequence joins TRBV18 and TRBJ1-1; no clear D. CDR1 and CDR2 from the germline V gene are KGHSH and LQKENI. V was cut by 6 bases and J by 5 bases, with 13 bases left in between. The CDR3 has 13 amino acids. The CDR3 DNA sequence: TGTGCCAGCTCTAGAGGAACGGAGACTGAAGCTTTCTTT. Its translation is CASSRGTETEAFF.

The chain has TRBV30 and TRBJ1-6, with D perhaps TRBD1 (6 bases). Trimming took 4 bases from V and 9 from J, leaving 13 bases between them. This CDR3 is 13 amino acids long. Germline V CDR1 and CDR2: GTSNPN, SVGIG (reference sequence). This CDR3 reads CAWTTGAASPLHF. DNA for the CDR3: TGTGCCTGGACCACGGGGGCCGCTTCACCCCTCCACTTT.

The chain recombines TRBV5-4 with TRBJ2-2; TRBD1 might be the D (6 bases). Germline V gene data show CDR1 as SGHNT and CDR2 as YYREEE (reference sequence). The CDR3 length is 20 residues. V lost 5 bases, J lost 5 bases, and 31 bases lay in between. The CDR3 spells CASRSGADRAIPGRTGELFF. In DNA, the CDR3 is TGTGCCAGCAGATCCGGGGCGGACAGAGCAATTCCGGGTCGGACCGGGGAGCTGTTTTTT. Based on the CDR3 plus reference TRBV5-4 and TRBJ2-2, the full variable domain is ETGVTQSPTHLIKTRGQQVTLRCSSQSGHNTVSWYQQALGQGPQFIFQYYREEENGRGNFPPRFSGLQFPNYSSELNVNALELDDSALYLCASRSGADRAIPGRTGELFFGEGSRLTVL.

The V gene is TRBV5-6, the J gene TRBJ2-7; unclear D gene. V gave up 1 base and J gave up 2 bases, with 4 bases separating them. Per the germline V gene, CDR1 is SGHDT and CDR2 is YYEEEE. The CDR3 spans 12 residues. CDR3 sequence (DNA): TGTGCCAGCAGCTTGAATGCCTACGAGCAGTACTTC. It yields the protein CASSLNAYEQYF. Supplemented by reference TRBV5-6 and TRBJ2-7, the full variable domain reads DAGVTQSPTHLIKTRGQQVTLRCSPKSGHDTVSWYQQALGQGPQFIFQYYEEEERQRGNFPDRFSGHQFPNYSSELNVNALLLGDSALYLCASSLNAYEQYFGPGTRLTVT.

The J gene is TRBJ1-1, the V gene TRBV5-1, with a tentative D call TRBD1 (5 bases). Germline loops: CDR1 SGHRS, CDR2 YFSETQ. There are 14 residues in the CDR3. Trimming stripped 1 base from V and 0 bases from J, with 7 bases between. The CDR3 sequence is CASSLTGLNTEAFF. The CDR3 coding sequence is TGCGCCAGCAGCTTGACGGGACTGAACACTGAAGCTTTCTTT.

This chain joins TRBV19 and TRBJ1-2; D is unresolved. With 3 bases removed from V and 5 bases from J, the gap between germline ends came to 10 bases. Per germline, CDR1 LNHDA and CDR2 SQIVND (reference sequence). This CDR3 has 13 amino acids. The CDR3 spells CASSITRTYGYTF. The CDR3 DNA sequence: TGTGCCAGTAGTATCACCAGAACGTATGGCTACACCTTC.

Note on this clone: A junction end diverges from the germline sequence, so it may reflect a read error. This sample includes further DNA sequences coding for the same CDR3. The chain joins TRBV9 to TRBJ2-7; no clear D gene. CDR1 and CDR2 from the germline V gene are SGDLS and YYNGEE. The CDR3 has 16 amino acids. The CDR3 nucleotides read TGTGCCAGCAGCGTAGATGGACGTTTCCAATCCTATGAGCAGTACTTC. Amino acids: CASSVDGRFQSYEQYF.

The CDR3: CASSSRDRGSYNSPLHF. In nucleotides, the CDR3 is TGTGCCAGCAGCTCCCGGGACAGGGGCTCCTATAATTCACCCCTCCACTTT. The chain carries TRBV7-2 and TRBJ1-6; 10 bases are shared with TRBD1. The germline gives CDR1 SGHTA, CDR2 FQGNSA. The CDR3 loop spans 17 amino acids. V lost 4 bases, J lost 0 bases, and 3 bases stayed unmatched.

This chain links TRBV21-1 with TRBJ1-1; TRBD1 is the table's D call, not checked against the DNA. TRBV21-1 constitutes a pseudogene. This CDR3 spans 14 amino acids. As DNA, the CDR3 is TGTGCCAGCAGCAAACAGGGGGCGGCCACTGAAGCTTTCTTT. Protein sequence: CASSKQGAATEAFF.

This clone was seen a few times. Written as DNA, the CDR3 is TGTGCCAGCAGTTCCGCAGAGAACACCGGGGAGCTGTTTTTT. Protein sequence: CASSSAENTGELFF. V is TRBV6-2 or TRBV6-3 and J is TRBJ2-2; D not certain. V shed 4 bases and J shed 1 base, with 7 bases lying between them. The CDR3 loop spans 14 amino acids. Germline CDR1 reads MNHEY; CDR2 reads SVGEGT.

The chain uses TRBV27 and TRBJ2-3; no clear D. Germline assignment: CDR1 MNHEY and CDR2 SMNVEV (reference sequence). V lost 7 bases to trimming and J lost 1 base, with 9 bases between them. The CDR3 has 13 residues. CDR3 region: CASMSTRTDTQYF. CDR3 sequence (DNA): TGTGCCAGCATGTCTACCCGCACAGATACGCAGTATTTT.